This is a list of T cell receptor beta chains from one sample in a study of blood T cell repertoires in COVID-19. Assay used: immunoSEQ multiplex PCR; TCRdb lists only in-frame clones, some missing. The data hold 180,000 or so clones, with 80% to 90% observed a single time. Input material: peripheral blood. The receptors here all came from a man between 18 and 35 years old with active or convalescent COVID-19. Each CDR3 is given with its conserved first and last residue. The D gene is left open where the match is weak. The size of a clone is reported for some rows only, either as once, few or many, or as a class for expanded clones.

D gene,V gene,J gene,clone size,CDR3 DNA,CDR3 protein
NA,TRBV28,TRBJ1-1,once,TGTGCCAGCGGGGGGACCTTGATGAACACTGAAGCTTTCTTT,CASGGTLMNTEAFF
NA,TRBV18,TRBJ1-4,NA,TGTGCCAGCTCACCTCGGACAACTCCAACTAATGAAAAACTGTTTTTT,CASSPRTTPTNEKLFF
NA,TRBV19,TRBJ1-4,NA,TGTGCCAGTAGTCCTATGTCAGGTTGGCACAGGGAAAAACTGTTTTTT,CASSPMSGWHREKLFF
TRBD1,TRBV11-2,TRBJ2-3,NA,TGTGCCAGCGGCTTGGACAGGGGAAGCACAGATACGCAGTATTTT,CASGLDRGSTDTQYF
NA,TRBV9,TRBJ1-1,NA,TGTGCCAGCAGCGTAGGCGCGGCGGAAGCTTTCTTT,CASSVGAAEAFF
TRBD1,TRBV27,TRBJ1-1,few,TGTGCCAGCAGTCTCGGACAGGGTAACACTGAAGCTTTCTTT,CASSLGQGNTEAFF
NA,TRBV12-3/TRBV12-4,TRBJ1-1,NA,TGTGCCAGCAGGTTCGGGTACACTGAAGCTTTCTTT,CASRFGYTEAFF
NA,TRBV9,TRBJ2-5,NA,TGTGCCAGCAGCCCCTTAGGGAGGACCACGCATTACTTC,CASSPLGRTTHYF
NA,TRBV2,TRBJ1-2,NA,TGTGCCAGCAGTGGGGCTGGGTATGGCTACACCTTC,CASSGAGYGYTF
NA,TRBV5-6,TRBJ1-3,NA,TGTGCCAGCAGCTCCCCAGGGGTCTCTGGAAACACCATATATTTT,CASSSPGVSGNTIYF
NA,TRBV7-9,TRBJ2-7,NA,TGTGCCGCGGTGGGGGACAACTACGAGCAGTACTTC,CAAVGDNYEQYF
NA,TRBV5-6,TRBJ1-1,NA,TGTGCCAGCAGCTTGTCTATCAGGGCGAGGAACACTGAAGCTTTCTTT,CASSLSIRARNTEAFF
NA,TRBV6-4,TRBJ1-2,NA,TGTGCCAGCAGTGAGTCAGAAGACTATGGCTACACCTTC,CASSESEDYGYTF
NA,TRBV14,TRBJ1-1,NA,TGTGCCAGCAGCCAGCTTGGTCGGGGGATACTGAACACTGAAGCTTTCTTT,CASSQLGRGILNTEAFF
NA,TRBV27,TRBJ2-3,NA,TGTGCCAGCAGCCTATCCTACGGGATAGATACGCAGTATTTT,CASSLSYGIDTQYF
NA,TRBV7-3,TRBJ2-1,NA,TGTGCCAGCAGCTTAATGGCGGAGAGCTCCTACAATGAGCAGTTCTTC,CASSLMAESSYNEQFF
NA,TRBV28,TRBJ1-1,NA,TGTGCCAGCAGGATGGTAGTCAGGGAGGGAGCTTTCTTT,CASRMVVREGAFF
NA,TRBV6-5,TRBJ1-1,NA,TGTGCCAGCAGCCCACAGGGCACTGAAGCTTTCTTT,CASSPQGTEAFF
NA,TRBV6-2/TRBV6-3,TRBJ2-7,NA,TGTGCCAGCAGCCCTCTACGAATCGTTACTAGGGATTTCTACGAGCAGTACTTC,CASSPLRIVTRDFYEQYF
NA,TRBV27,TRBJ2-2,NA,TGTGCCAGCAGTTCACACGACAGAGGGAACACCGGGGAGCTGTTTTTT,CASSSHDRGNTGELFF
TRBD2,TRBV10-3,TRBJ2-1,NA,TGTGCCATCAGTTTTATGAGTAGCGGGATATACAATGAGCAGTTCTTC,CAISFMSSGIYNEQFF
NA,TRBV5-5,TRBJ2-1,NA,TGTGCCAGCAGCTCGAGGCCAGGGTCCTACAATGAGCAGTTCTTC,CASSSRPGSYNEQFF
TRBD1,TRBV28,TRBJ1-2,NA,TGTGCCACCGGGGACAGGGGCTATGGCTACACCTTC,CATGDRGYGYTF
TRBD1,TRBV15,TRBJ1-2,NA,TGTGCCACCAGCATCCGGGACAGCCGCTCCTCTCCCGGTTACACCTTC,CATSIRDSRSSPGYTF
NA,TRBV28,TRBJ1-4,NA,TGTGCCAGCAGTTTAGGCGGGACTAATGAAAAACTGTTTTTT,CASSLGGTNEKLFF
TRBD1,TRBV24-1,TRBJ1-1,NA,TGTGCCACCAGTGAGCTCACCGGGACAGGGACCACTGAAGCTTTCTTT,CATSELTGTGTTEAFF
TRBD1,TRBV3-1/TRBV3-2,TRBJ1-2,once,TGTGCCAGCAACGGACAGGGGCCAGAAGGCTACACCTTC,CASNGQGPEGYTF
NA,TRBV11-3,TRBJ2-3,NA,TGTGCCAGCAGCTTAGGTGACAGGTCATTCACAGATACGCAGTATTTT,CASSLGDRSFTDTQYF
TRBD1,TRBV9,TRBJ2-7,NA,TGTGCCAGCAGCCCACAGGGGAACTACGAGCAGTACTTC,CASSPQGNYEQYF
NA,TRBV30,TRBJ1-2,NA,TGTGCCTGGAGGGCGGGACTTGGGACCTCTAACTATGGCTACACCTTC,CAWRAGLGTSNYGYTF
TRBD1,TRBV5-5,TRBJ1-1,NA,TGTGCCAGCAGCTCCCCGGACAGGGGTGAGACTGAAGCTTTCTTT,CASSSPDRGETEAFF
NA,TRBV4-1,TRBJ2-7,NA,TGCGCCAGCAGCCAGACGGGACATTACGAGCAGTACTTC,CASSQTGHYEQYF
TRBD2,TRBV5-8,TRBJ2-7,NA,TGTGCCACCCCCGGGACTAGCATTTTCTACGAGCAGTACTTC,CATPGTSIFYEQYF
NA,TRBV25-1,TRBJ1-2,NA,TGTGCCAGCAGTGGTGGGCAGCAGATTAACTATGGCTACACCTTC,CASSGGQQINYGYTF
NA,TRBV13,TRBJ1-6,few,TGTGCCAGCAGCCGCGCGGGGCAAATTAACCTCCACTTT,CASSRAGQINLHF
NA,TRBV7-2,TRBJ1-5,once,TGTGCCAGCAGCTCGAACCAGGGGTTCGGGCAGCCCCAGCATTTT,CASSSNQGFGQPQHF
NA,TRBV7-6,TRBJ1-4,once,TGTGCCAGCAGCTCCAACAGAGGCTCAGGGAGGGATGAAAAACTGTTTTTT,CASSSNRGSGRDEKLFF
TRBD2,TRBV11-3,TRBJ2-7,NA,TGTGCCAGCAGCTTAGACGGGACTAGCGGGGGCTACGAGCAGTACTTC,CASSLDGTSGGYEQYF
TRBD1,TRBV7-2,TRBJ2-2,NA,TGTGCCAGCAGCACTGGACAGGGAGCCGGGGAGCTGTTTTTT,CASSTGQGAGELFF
TRBD2,TRBV9,TRBJ2-1,NA,TGTGCCAGCAGCGTCCTAGCGGAACCCTACAATGAGCAGTTCTTC,CASSVLAEPYNEQFF
NA,TRBV2,TRBJ2-6,NA,TGTGCCAGCAGTGAAATATCTGGGGCCAACGTCCTGACTTTC,CASSEISGANVLTF
NA,TRBV5-1,TRBJ2-1,NA,TGCGCCAGCAGCTTGGGCGGGTACAATGAGCAGTTCTTC,CASSLGGYNEQFF
TRBD1,TRBV23-1,TRBJ1-5,NA,TGCGCCAGCAGGCTAGGGACAGGACATCAGCCCCAGCATTTT,CASRLGTGHQPQHF